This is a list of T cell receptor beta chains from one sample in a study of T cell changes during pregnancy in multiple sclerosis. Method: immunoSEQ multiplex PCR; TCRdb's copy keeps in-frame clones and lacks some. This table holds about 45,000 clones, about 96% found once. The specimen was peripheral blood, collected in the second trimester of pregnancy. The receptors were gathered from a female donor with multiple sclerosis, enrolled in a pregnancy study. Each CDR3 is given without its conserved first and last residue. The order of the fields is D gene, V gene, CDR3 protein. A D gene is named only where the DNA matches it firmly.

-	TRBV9	ASSAPSGPGEQY
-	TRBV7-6	AGAVGETQY
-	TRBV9	ASSALQSNQPQH
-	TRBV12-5	ASGLQGGGNTIY
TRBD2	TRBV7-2	ASSLVVAGGLNEQF
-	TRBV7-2	ASSLQAGDTEAF
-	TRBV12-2	ASRLSTGQGTGYEQY
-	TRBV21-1	ASTSRGGPGQPQH
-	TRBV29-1	SVVTVLSSTEAF
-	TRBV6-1	ASSEDQGDTEAF
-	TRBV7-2	ASSRDSSSGNTIY
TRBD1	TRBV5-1	ASSRGQTSYMSNTEAF
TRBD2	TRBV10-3	AISESRLATVEQF
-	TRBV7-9	ASSPGAKSSSGANVLT
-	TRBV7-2	ASSLVGAHEQY
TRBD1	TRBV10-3	AISEFGTGSNNSPLH
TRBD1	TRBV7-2	ASSLETGTAST
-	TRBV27	ASSLVGGYTEAF
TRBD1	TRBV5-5	ASSLLGTGGANTGELF
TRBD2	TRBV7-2	ASRSLAGTSPYEQY
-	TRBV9	ASSFGTPYNEQF
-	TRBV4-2	ASSQGATKAF
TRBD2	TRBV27	ASSVSGNSYNEQF
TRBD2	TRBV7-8	ASSLDRVRLAGSNEQF
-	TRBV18	ASSPQGFMPGQF
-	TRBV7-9	ASSLSSKETQY
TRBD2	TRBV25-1	ASRETGGPTDTQY
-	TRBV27	ASSFPPPPGEQF
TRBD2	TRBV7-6	ASSLLAGGLTDTQY
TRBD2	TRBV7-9	ASSSSRPGTSGSYEQY
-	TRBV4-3	ASSQGADTQY
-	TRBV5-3	ARSPWESTDTQY
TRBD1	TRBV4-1	ASSLFSTGQREQY
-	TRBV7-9	ASSSQSAGVQTGELF